Listed below are T cell receptor beta chains from one sample, sequenced in a study of blood T cell repertoires in COVID-19. Repertoires were generated with immunoSEQ multiplex PCR, while TCRdb's copy carries only in-frame clones and drops some. The sample shows about 380,000 clones, around 90% of them seen only once. Sequencing used PBMCs or T cells enriched from blood (not recorded which). Receptors originate from a woman aged 18-29 years who had recovered from COVID-19. CDR3s include the opening cysteine and the closing phenylalanine or tryptophan. The D gene is left open where the match is weak. Clone size is stated in some rows and not others, as once, few, many or a class when expanded.

v_call	d_call	clone_size	j_call	cdr3_length	cdr3_aa	cdr3_nt
TRBV2	TRBD2	.	TRBJ2-1	17	CASSETSGGAWVDEQFF	TGTGCCAGCAGCGAGACGAGCGGGGGGGCCTGGGTCGATGAGCAGTTCTTC
TRBV7-2	.	.	TRBJ1-2	18	CASSLALKADTVLYGYTF	TGTGCCAGCAGCTTAGCGCTAAAGGCAGACACGGTCCTCTATGGCTACACCTTC
TRBV9	TRBD1	.	TRBJ1-6	18	CASSVAGGRGSYNSPLHF	TGTGCCAGCAGCGTTGCAGGGGGCCGGGGCTCCTATAATTCACCCCTCCACTTT
TRBV11-2	TRBD1	.	TRBJ2-4	16	CASSSGTVLAKNIQYF	TGTGCCAGCAGCTCTGGGACAGTTTTAGCCAAAAACATTCAGTACTTC
TRBV9	TRBD1	.	TRBJ1-2	15	CASSAGPGGKYGYTF	TGTGCCAGCAGCGCCGGTCCAGGGGGCAAGTATGGCTACACCTTC
TRBV7-3	.	.	TRBJ2-3	15	CASSLRGSVTDTQYF	TGTGCCAGCAGCTTACGGGGTTCAGTAACAGATACGCAGTATTTT
TRBV29-1	TRBD2	.	TRBJ2-4	12	CSVAGTSSIQYF	TGCAGCGTTGCAGGGACTAGCAGCATTCAGTACTTC
TRBV5-6	TRBD1	.	TRBJ1-1	13	CASSHRTGTEAFF	TGTGCCAGCAGCCACCGGACAGGCACTGAAGCTTTCTTT
TRBV6-4	TRBD2	.	TRBJ2-3	14	CASSAGGTTDTQYF	TGTGCCAGCAGTGCGGGGGGGACGACAGATACGCAGTATTTT
TRBV2	TRBD1	.	TRBJ1-4	16	CASRIGQGSGYKKLFF	TGTGCCAGCAGGATTGGACAGGGCTCAGGATATAAAAAACTGTTTTTT
TRBV4-3	.	.	TRBJ2-7	13	CASSQVAYYEQYF	TGCGCCAGCAGCCAAGTAGCGTACTACGAGCAGTACTTC
TRBV6-5	.	.	TRBJ1-1	13	CASAATVNTEAFF	TGTGCCAGCGCGGCCACGGTGAACACTGAAGCTTTCTTT
TRBV19	.	.	TRBJ2-7	13	CASSTTGMHEQYF	TGTGCCAGTAGTACTACAGGGATGCACGAGCAGTACTTC
TRBV11-2	TRBD1	.	TRBJ1-1	15	CASSTSGGVNTEAFF	TGTGCCAGCAGCACTTCAGGGGGCGTGAACACTGAAGCTTTCTTT
TRBV19	TRBD1	.	TRBJ1-2	15	CASNLGQGKDYGYTF	TGTGCCAGTAACTTGGGACAGGGAAAGGACTATGGCTACACCTTC
TRBV2	.	few	TRBJ1-5	13	CASSDYSNQPQHF	TGTGCCAGCAGTGATTATAGCAATCAGCCCCAGCATTTT
TRBV29-1	.	.	TRBJ1-4	11	CSVGGDEKLFF	TGCAGCGTTGGCGGGGATGAAAAACTGTTTTTT
TRBV18	TRBD1	.	TRBJ1-5	20	CASSPRYTGTGQYSNQPQHF	TGTGCCAGCTCACCAAGGTACACCGGGACAGGGCAGTATAGCAATCAGCCCCAGCATTTT
TRBV24-1	.	.	TRBJ2-7	9	CATTSGQYF	TGTGCCACCACGTCCGGGCAGTACTTC
TRBV19	TRBD1	.	TRBJ2-7	15	CASSISGTGTYEQYF	TGTGCCAGTAGTATCTCCGGGACAGGGACCTACGAGCAGTACTTC
TRBV9	TRBD1	.	TRBJ2-7	15	CASSAGQGEVYEQYF	TGTGCCAGCAGCGCCGGACAGGGGGAGGTCTACGAGCAGTACTTC
TRBV6-4	.	.	TRBJ2-1	16	CASSQGHSTGYNEQFF	TGTGCCAGCAGTCAAGGACATTCTACCGGGTACAATGAGCAGTTCTTC
TRBV4-3	.	.	TRBJ2-7	13	CASSQARFYEQYF	TGCGCCAGCAGCCAAGCGAGGTTCTACGAGCAGTACTTC
TRBV19	.	.	TRBJ1-5	12	CASRVAAQPQHF	TGTGCCAGTAGAGTCGCGGCCCAGCCCCAGCATTTT
TRBV9	.	.	TRBJ1-1	12	CASRGDDTEAFF	TGTGCCAGCAGAGGGGATGACACTGAAGCTTTCTTT